The present TCR beta chain was sequenced within a study of cytomegalovirus exposure and HLA in healthy donors. Germline CDR1 reads GTSNPN; CDR2 reads SVGIG (reference sequence). This CDR3 region has 13 residues. The germline V and J ends were trimmed by 3 bases and 7 bases, with 16 bases remaining between them. Repertoires were generated with immunoSEQ multiplex PCR, while TCRdb's copy carries only in-frame clones and drops some. The sample holds 110,000 or so clones, 86% seen once. This clone has a single count. The sequenced sample consisted of PBMCs. This chain links TRBV30 with TRBJ2-7, with a possible D match to TRBD2 (6 bases). This receptor was obtained from a man in his late teens or twenties in good health and CMV-seronegative. The CDR3 here is CAWRRAVEGEQYF. As DNA, the CDR3 is TGTGCCTGGAGAAGGGCAGTGGAGGGTGAGCAGTACTTC.